This T cell receptor (beta chain) was found in a study of beta chain features in type 1 diabetes (dated by TCRdb to the late 2010s). Looking at the study overall: Patients and healthy donors did not differ in mean age, gender distribution, total cell number or subset yield. Across all samples, roughly 110,000,000 sorted cells were examined, and cell number per subset correlated strongly with RNA yield. Naive and central memory subsets were obtained from all 28 donors, but regulatory and stem cell-like memory subsets were isolated from only 8 patients and roughly eight healthy donors. The study compared TCRB repertoires of sorted circulating CD4+ T cell subsets between recently diagnosed type 1 diabetes patients and matched healthy donors. The study at large found these results: At VDJ recombination sites, type 1 diabetes patients had fewer insertions and more deleted nucleotides, which implies abnormalities in thymic rearrangement. Because cDNA rather than genomic DNA was sequenced, highly expressing activated cells could have been over-represented, although no difference in activation and CD3 levels was found between groups. In all four CD4+ subsets, TCRB CDR3 length was moderately but significantly shorter in type 1 diabetes patients. HLA sub-analyses involved small numbers of individuals, so any influence of HLA type on TCRB rearrangement remained unresolved. PCR might favor shorter templates, but patient and control samples were amplified and corrected together, so any skew would affect both groups equally. The naive, central memory and regulatory TCRB repertoires appeared to resemble one another more closely among patients than among healthy donors.

This clone showed up just a few times. Its antigen is not yet known. No base quality values were provided; no much bigger clone lies one nucleotide off. Each donor gave one peripheral blood draw, about 110 mL on average, collected into heparinised tubes. A BD FACSAria II was used to sort naive, central memory, regulatory and stem cell-like memory CD4+ T cells with a panel that included CD45RO, CCR7, CD25, CD127, CD95 and CD27. All sorted populations exceeded 95% purity. PBMCs were isolated immediately by Lymphoprep density gradient centrifugation and stained directly without culture. To minimize batch effects, samples were stained and sorted in pairs, one healthy donor with one patient per experiment. The germline V gene sets CDR1 to SQVTM and CDR2 to ANQGSEA. The CDR3 holds 13 amino acids from the cysteine to the phenylalanine. Here the CDR3 DNA is all that survives: 39 bases in frame from base 1. Trimming takes 7 bases from V and 10 bases from J, and the germline ends sit 20 bases apart.

The entire isolated RNA was reverse transcribed using the High Capacity cDNA Reverse Transcription Kit, and thus expressed TCRB transcripts were sequenced. Naive, central memory and regulatory T cell samples underwent deep immunoSEQ sequencing, averaging about 3.57 million total reads per sample. After sorted cells were lysed in RLT buffer, RNA was extracted with DNase-treated RNeasy Micro or Mini kits, with the choice depending on cell number. Each cell subset was processed separately to prevent cross-contamination, with patient and healthy donor samples processed together. The immunoSEQ multiplex PCR was used to amplify TCRB sequences from cDNA, yielding 87-bp fragments that span the CDR3 region. The amplicons were sequenced using the Illumina HiSeq platform. The source study handled its data this way. PCR bias was corrected computationally using synthetic template baselines, and reads within Hamming distance 2 were collapsed, with unmergeable singletons discarded. Reads were aligned to IMGT to assign V, D and J genes, CDR3 length, and insertions or deletions at six rearrangement sites. Within each subset, clonotype counts were normalized to sorted cell number, and only after that were true diversity and Gini coefficients computed with the tcR R package. The overlap coefficient, calculated on TCRB nucleotide sequences, was used to measure repertoire sharing. TCRdb took this table from immuneACCESS and kept in-frame rearrangements with V and J called. Such tables lack part of the clones; where checked against another copy, unresolved V genes explain under half of the gap, and the rest is unexplained. The V and J calls and clone size come from that table; D and trimming were worked out from the DNA. The sample table records over 300,000 clones; 7.5% to 9% of these occur just once. The ten largest clonotypes hold around 0.44% of the sample.

The sample was central memory CD4+ T cells from blood. The rearranged segments are TRBV29-1 and TRBJ1-5; the D gene is perhaps TRBD1, on 6 matching bases. The clonotype was recovered from a woman aged 18-29 years in good health. The CDR3: CSATSAQGTPQHF. In nucleotide form, the sequence is TGCAGCGCCACTTCTGCACAGGGAACACCCCAGCATTTT. Outside the CDR3, residues come from the reference TRBV29-1 and TRBJ1-5 proteins, so the full variable domain is: SAVISQKPSRDICQRGTSLTIQCQVDSQVTMMFWYRQQPGQSLTLIATANQGSEATYESGFVIDKFPISRPNLTFSTLTVSNMSPEDSSIYLCSATSAQGTPQHFGDGTRLSIL.